This TCR beta chain was documented in a study of T cell repertoires in cytomegalovirus infection. Looking at the study overall: Public TCR beta signatures indicated both CMV infection and matching HLA type. Study-wide findings and caveats: Clonotypes of TCR beta that were HLA-C-restricted and CMV-specific dominated the ex vivo response. Pooled public TCR beta family frequency picked out CMV carriers with the relevant HLA.

TCRdb analysed the reads with MiXCR anew, one entry per CDR3 protein. The sample holds approximately 180,000 distinct CDR3 sequences, roughly 17% seen once. This clonotype was picked up a small number of times. Its specificity is unknown. The germline V gene encodes CDR1 SEHNR and CDR2 FQNEAQ (reference sequence). Between the trimmed V and J ends, which lost 5 bases and 2 bases, there was a span of 16 bases. This CDR3 has 15 amino acids. The sequenced sample consisted of CD8+ T cells from PBMCs. The receptor comes from a human donor in good health (CMV status not recorded). Some clones in this sample may be carry-over from other donors' samples. This chain links TRBV7-9 with TRBJ2-7, with D tentatively TRBD2 (7 bases). In nucleotides, the CDR3 is TGTGCCAGCAGCCCCCAGGGGAGGGAGGCCTACGAGCAGTACTTC. It specifies CASSPQGREAYEQYF. The full variable domain, its missing parts supplied by reference TRBV7-9 and TRBJ2-7, is DTGVSQNPRHKITKRGQNVTFRCDPISEHNRLYWYRQTLGQGPEFLTYFQNEAQLEKSRLLSDRFSAERPKGSFSTLEIQRTEQGDSAMYLCASSPQGREAYEQYFGPGTRLTVT.